These 8 T cell receptor beta chains were all obtained from the same sample, sequenced in a study of T cells after yellow fever vaccination. TCRdb used MiXCR to reprocess the 5' RACE reads, holding one entry per CDR3 protein. The data show about 630,000 distinct CDR3 sequences, around an eighth seen once. Material: PBMCs, obtained on the day of the yellow fever booster vaccination. These receptors all stem from a man between 25 and 39 years old who received the YFV17D yellow fever vaccine.

The chain joins TRBV5-1 to TRBJ2-2; tentatively, D is TRBD1 (5 bases). This CDR3 contains 14 residues. Between the trimmed V and J ends, which lost 3 bases and 8 bases, there was a span of 14 bases. Germline V gives CDR1 SGHRS, CDR2 YFSETQ. For the CDR3, the DNA is TGCGCCAGCAGCTACGTACAGGAGAGAGGGGAGCTGTTTTTT. This translates into CASSYVQERGELFF.

CDR3 loop: CASSQSSSKRFF. The DNA of the CDR3 is TGTGCCAGCTCACAATCTAGCTCGAAACGGTTCTTC. This chain links TRBV18 with TRBJ2-1, with TRBD2 as a possible D gene (5 bases). Per germline, CDR1 KGHSH and CDR2 LQKENI. Trimming stripped 4 bases from V and 15 bases from J, with 16 bases between. The CDR3 extends over 12 amino acids.

This clonotype was found a few times. This chain uses TRBV4-3 with TRBJ1-1; 8 nucleotides line up with TRBD1. The ends lost 3 bases at V and 5 bases at J; junction bases unmatched: 5. This CDR3 has 14 amino acids. Germline V gene sequence: CDR1 LGHNA, CDR2 YSLEER. The CDR3 bases are TGCGCCAGCAGCCACGGGACAGGTTTTACTGAAGCTTTCTTT. Protein sequence: CASSHGTGFTEAFF.

This clonotype was observed at least ten times. The chain is built from TRBV29-1 and TRBJ2-5; tentative D call: TRBD1 (5 bases). Germline CDR1 SQVTM, CDR2 ANQGSEA. Trimming pared 4 bases from V and 4 bases from J, leaving 13 bases between. The CDR3 has 13 residues. The CDR3 bases are TGCAGCGTTGCCAACTATCAGGGAGAGACCCAGTACTTC. Amino acids: CSVANYQGETQYF.

CDR3 sequence: CASSGTSGVKEQFF. As DNA, the CDR3 is TGTGCCAGCAGCGGGACTAGCGGAGTAAAGGAGCAGTTCTTC. The J gene is TRBJ2-1, the V gene TRBV12-3 or TRBV12-4; 11 bases are shared with TRBD2. CDR3 length equals 14 residues. Germline trimming cut 6 bases from V and 10 bases from J; bases unmatched to any gene: 8.

As for this clonotype: This may be a read error, as it is one base from a much larger clone. This chain links TRBV20-1 with TRBJ1-4; D is unresolved. The length of the CDR3 is 14 residues. CDR1 and CDR2 from the germline V gene are DFQATT and SNEGSKA (reference sequence). The CDR3 is CSARVDGLNENLFF. The CDR3 nucleotides read TGCAGTGCTAGAGTGGACGGCCTTAATGAAAATCTGTTTTTT.

In this sample, this clonotype turned up a few times. The V gene is TRBV7-2, the J gene TRBJ2-1; TRBD2 agrees at 12 bases. The junction had 3 bases not matched to a gene; V was cut back by 5 bases and J by 4 bases. Germline-derived CDR1 and CDR2 are SGHTA and FQGNSA. The CDR3 runs 15 residues. The DNA of the CDR3 is TGTGCCAGCAGCCGGACTAGCGGGGTATACAATGAGCAGTTCTTC. This sequence encodes CASSRTSGVYNEQFF.

There are a few counts of this clonotype. V usage is TRBV27 and J usage is TRBJ2-3; the D is unclear. CDR3 length equals 15 residues. The V gene's germline CDR1 is MNHEY and CDR2 SMNVEV (reference sequence). V lost 8 bases and J 4 bases, leaving 19 bases between the germline ends. The CDR3 loop reads CASSETLGFSDTQYF. The CDR3 DNA reads as TGTGCCAGCTCAGAAACCCTTGGATTCTCAGATACGCAGTATTTT.